This section outlines one TCR beta chain sequence together with its context. This entry comes from a study of blood T cell repertoires in COVID-19. Study-wide context: Whether acute or convalescent, the COVID-19 samples came from the United States, Italy and Spain. From T cells, B-cell-depleted T cells, or PBMCs came the material, which was cDNA or gDNA.

V was shortened by 4 bases and J by 9 bases, with 25 bases between the two germline ends. The CDR3 is made up of 17 amino acids. Germline V gene lookup returns CDR1 SGHNT and CDR2 YENEEA. Source study methods: Cell counts per sample came from amplifying reference gene primers. The repertoire was sequenced with immunoSEQ multiplex PCR; TCRdb's copy has only in-frame clones and lacks some. That table furnishes V, J and clone size, whereas the DNA furnished D and trimming. The sample holds some 200,000 clones, nearly 90% seen once. Source material: peripheral blood. This clonotype was sampled from a woman between 18 and 29 years old who had recovered from COVID-19. This chain connects TRBV11-3 to TRBJ2-1, with a tentative D call TRBD2 (5 bases). In DNA, the CDR3 is TGTGCCAGCAGCTCCCGGGGATCGAACCCTGGCGTGAGTGAGCAGTTCTTC. It translates to CASSSRGSNPGVSEQFF. Filled out from reference TRBV11-3 and TRBJ2-1, the complete variable domain reads EAGVVQSPRYKIIEKKQPVAFWCNPISGHNTLYWYLQNLGQGPELLIRYENEEAVDDSQLPKDRFSAERLKGVDSTLKIQPAELGDSAVYLCASSSRGSNPGVSEQFFGPGTRLTVL.